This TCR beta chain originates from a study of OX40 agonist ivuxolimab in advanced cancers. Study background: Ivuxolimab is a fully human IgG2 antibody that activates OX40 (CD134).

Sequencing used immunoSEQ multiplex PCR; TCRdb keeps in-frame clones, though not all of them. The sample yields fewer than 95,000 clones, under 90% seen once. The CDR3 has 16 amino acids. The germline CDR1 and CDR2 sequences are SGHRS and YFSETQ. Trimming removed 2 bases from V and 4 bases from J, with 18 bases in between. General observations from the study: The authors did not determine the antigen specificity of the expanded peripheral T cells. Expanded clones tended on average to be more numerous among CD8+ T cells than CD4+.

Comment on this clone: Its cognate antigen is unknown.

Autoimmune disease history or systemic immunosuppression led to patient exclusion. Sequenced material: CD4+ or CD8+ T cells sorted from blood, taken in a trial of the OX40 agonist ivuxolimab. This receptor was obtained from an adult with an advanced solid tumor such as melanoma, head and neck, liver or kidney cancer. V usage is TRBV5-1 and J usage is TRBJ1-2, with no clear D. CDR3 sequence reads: CASSFSPRVERYGYTF. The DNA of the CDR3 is TGCGCCAGCAGCTTCTCCCCTCGCGTGGAACGCTATGGCTACACCTTC.